This entry is about one T cell receptor (beta chain). The V gene's germline CDR1 is MNHEY and CDR2 SMNVEV (reference sequence). CDR3 length: 16 amino acids. Germline trimming cut 5 bases from V and 1 base from J; bases unmatched to any gene: 3. TCRdb re-analysed the 5' RACE reads in MiXCR, keeping a single row per CDR3 protein. Of about 84,000 distinct CDR3 sequences in the sample, approximately 14% were seen once. These data come from a study of T-cell memory formation after mild COVID-19. This TCR derives from an adult woman who had mild COVID-19 (a few samples of this study predate the infection). Cell type and time point are not known. The rearrangement joins TRBV27 to TRBJ2-2; TRBD2 matches 11 bases. What was sequenced was PBMCs or a T cell subset sorted from them (not recorded which). The CDR3 protein is CASSTGLAVNTGELFF. The CDR3 DNA reads as TGTGCCAGCAGTACGGGACTAGCGGTGAACACCGGGGAGCTGTTTTTT.